These 17 T cell receptor beta chains were all obtained from the same sample, sequenced in a study of identifying expanded T cells in peripheral blood. The method was immunoSEQ multiplex PCR; TCRdb's version includes in-frame clones alone and lacks a portion of them. Here the sample spans more than 50,000 clones, around 86% being singletons. Sequenced material: blood. Every receptor here comes from a person aged 18-70 years in good health.

The V gene is TRBV18, the J gene TRBJ1-1, with D hard to call. The CDR3 is 16 residues long. Germline loops: CDR1 KGHSH, CDR2 LQKENI. The ends were cut back, 3 bases at V and 0 bases at J, with 14 bases in the middle. DNA of the CDR3: TGTGCCAGCTCACCCCCCACCGGGAGAATGAACACTGAAGCTTTCTTT. It is translated as CASSPPTGRMNTEAFF.

The V gene is TRBV25-1, the J gene TRBJ2-1; D is possibly TRBD2 (5 bases). From germline, CDR1 is MGHDK and CDR2 SYGVNS. The CDR3 has 16 residues. V was shortened by 6 bases and J by 2 bases, with 17 bases between the two germline ends. The DNA for the CDR3 is TGTGCCAGCAGCGACACCGCGAGCGGAACCTACAATGAGCAGTTCTTC. Amino acid sequence: CASSDTASGTYNEQFF.

The genes are TRBV10-3 and TRBJ2-3; D is undetermined. The CDR3 contains 11 residues. The V gene's germline CDR1 is ENHRY and CDR2 SYGVKD. Trimming removed 2 bases from V and 9 bases from J, with 6 bases in between. Written as DNA, the CDR3 is TGTGCCATCAGTGAGGGGGAAACGCAGTATTTT. Translating it yields CAISEGETQYF.

The chain combines TRBV7-8 with TRBJ2-5; unclear D gene. The germline V gene has CDR1 SGHVS and CDR2 FQNEAQ. The CDR3 sequence is 14 residues long. The V end was cut by 5 bases, the J end by 5 bases, with 15 bases between. CDR3 protein: CASSVTGPLETQYF. In DNA form, the CDR3 reads TGTGCCAGCAGCGTGACCGGGCCCCTGGAGACCCAGTACTTC.

The V gene is TRBV7-8, the J gene TRBJ2-1, with 11 bases lining up with TRBD2. Germline-derived CDR1 and CDR2 are SGHVS and FQNEAQ. J was trimmed by 13 bases and V by 5 bases; bases with no gene match: 7. This CDR3 is built from 13 residues. CDR3 DNA: TGTGCCAGCAGCCGGACTAGCGGGTCGGGCCAGTTCTTC. Residues: CASSRTSGSGQFF.

This clone was detected only a few times. The chain has TRBV27 and TRBJ1-2; possible D gene TRBD1, 6 bases. The germline CDR1 and CDR2 sequences are MNHEY and SMNVEV (reference sequence). V lost 2 bases and J lost 3, with 13 bases in between. This CDR3 has 15 residues. The CDR3 nucleotides are TGTGCCAGCAGTTTAGGGCAGGGGAGGGACTATGGCTACACCTTC. The encoded protein is CASSLGQGRDYGYTF.

The V and J genes are TRBV7-9 and TRBJ2-7; TRBD1 matches at 7 bases. CDR1 is SEHNR and CDR2 is FQNEAQ in the germline V gene (reference sequence). The CDR3 totals 17 residues. Trimming cost V 5 bases and J 4 bases; bases outside gene matches: 17. CDR3 DNA: TGTGCCAGCAGCCGAAAGGGCCTACAGGGGACCTTTTACGAGCAGTACTTC. As protein: CASSRKGLQGTFYEQYF. Looking up the rest from reference TRBV7-9 and TRBJ2-7 gives the full variable domain: DTGVSQNPRHKITKRGQNVTFRCDPISEHNRLYWYRQTLGQGPEFLTYFQNEAQLEKSRLLSDRFSAERPKGSFSTLEIQRTEQGDSAMYLCASSRKGLQGTFYEQYFGPGTRLTVT.

The chain links TRBV4-1 to TRBJ1-4; TRBD1 aligns across 7 bases. CDR1 and CDR2 (germline): MGHRA, YSYEKL. J lost 3 bases, V lost 5 bases, and 6 bases had no gene match. The CDR3 runs 15 residues. The CDR3 DNA follows: TGCGCCAGCAGCATCACAGGGGCTCCTAATGAAAAACTGTTTTTT. It codes for CASSITGAPNEKLFF.

The chain links TRBV29-1 to TRBJ2-2; TRBD1 agrees at 8 bases. V gave up 5 bases and J gave up 4 bases; unmatched junction bases: 6. The CDR3 has 14 amino acids. CDR1 is SQVTM and CDR2 is ANQGSEA in the germline V gene. The CDR3 nucleotides are TGCAGCGTTAGGCAGGGGGCGGGCACCGGGGAGCTGTTTTTT. Translation gives CSVRQGAGTGELFF.

Only one count was recorded for this clone. The J gene is TRBJ1-2, the V gene TRBV19; weak D call: TRBD1 (5 bases). The V gene lost 6 bases and the J gene lost 4 bases, with 15 bases spanning the gap. The germline CDR1 and CDR2 sequences are LNHDA and SQIVND (reference sequence). This CDR3 has 14 residues. CDR3 sequence reads: CASSQTEFGYGYTF. As DNA, the CDR3 is TGTGCCAGTAGCCAGACAGAATTCGGCTATGGCTACACCTTC.

This chain connects TRBV6-5 to TRBJ2-1; the D gene is possibly TRBD1 (6 bases). The V end was cut by 7 bases, the J end by 9 bases, with 13 bases between. This CDR3 is built from 12 residues. The V gene's germline CDR1 is MNHEY and CDR2 SVGAGI. The DNA of the CDR3 is TGTGCCAGCAACCTTCAGGGGTTTGAGCAGTTCTTC. Residues: CASNLQGFEQFF.

The V call is TRBV13, the J call TRBJ2-3; D remains unclear. This CDR3 has 12 amino acids. Between the trimmed V and J ends, which lost 4 bases and 5 bases, there was a span of 7 bases. Per the germline V gene, CDR1 is PRHDT and CDR2 is FYEKMQ (reference sequence). The CDR3 DNA is TGTGCCAGCAGCTCCTGGCAAGATACGCAGTATTTT. This gives the protein CASSSWQDTQYF.

This clone was found once. The V call is TRBV5-1, the J call TRBJ2-1; perhaps TRBD2 as D (5 bases). Germline lookup yields CDR1 SGHRS and CDR2 YFSETQ. This CDR3 spans 12 amino acids. Trimming removed 7 bases from V and 5 bases from J, with 10 bases in between. The CDR3 reads CASSPSHNEQFF. Written as DNA, the CDR3 is TGCGCCAGCTCCCCTAGCCACAATGAGCAGTTCTTC.

The rearrangement links TRBV6-4 to TRBJ1-2; D not resolved. The germline gives CDR1 MRHNA, CDR2 SNTAGT. The CDR3 runs 13 residues. V gave up 3 bases and J gave up 8 bases, with 13 bases separating them. The CDR3 coding sequence is TGTGCCAGCAGTGAAATGGCCGGGAGGGGCTACACCTTC. Translating gives CASSEMAGRGYTF.

J is TRBJ1-2 and V is TRBV29-1, with a tentative D call TRBD1 (6 bases). Trimming took 4 bases from V and 2 from J, leaving 8 bases between them. Germline-derived CDR1 and CDR2 are SQVTM and ANQGSEA. The CDR3 loop spans 12 amino acids. CDR3 nucleotide sequence: TGCAGCGTTGGGGGGCAAAACTATGGCTACACCTTC. Translated, it gives CSVGGQNYGYTF.

The CDR3 loop is CASSLALRENSPLHF. In DNA, the CDR3 is TGCGCCAGCAGCTTGGCCCTACGGGAGAATTCACCCCTCCACTTT. The rearrangement uses TRBV5-1 and TRBJ1-6; D call uncertain. The germline V and J ends were trimmed by 0 bases and 7 bases, with 11 bases remaining between them. CDR1 and CDR2 from the germline V gene are SGHRS and YFSETQ. The CDR3 has 15 amino acids.

This clone has a single count. This rearrangement joins TRBV11-3 to TRBJ2-5; 13 bases are shared with TRBD2. The germline gives CDR1 SGHNT, CDR2 YENEEA. V lost 4 bases to trimming and J lost 5 bases; unmatched junction nucleotides: 7. The CDR3 sequence is 16 residues long. The CDR3 spells CASSYGLAGAGETQYF. As DNA, the CDR3 is TGTGCCAGCAGCTATGGACTAGCGGGAGCGGGGGAGACCCAGTACTTC.